This T cell receptor beta chain was found in a study of cytomegalovirus exposure and HLA in healthy donors. Overall study results and limits: TCR beta chains numbering under 200 were designated cytomegalovirus-associated. A likely sequencing artifact accounted for one observed cluster of highly shared sequence variants. Apart from CMV serostatus, no immune exposure information was available. Most TCRs appeared rarely, but some public TCRs recurred in many donors.

V lost 4 bases to trimming and J lost 3 bases, with 13 bases between them. CDR3 length: 14 amino acids. Germline-derived CDR1 and CDR2 are LNHDA and SQIVND (reference sequence). Note on this clone: Antigen: not known.

With 60 Vbeta and 13 Jbeta primers, the PCR was carried out. The table came from immunoSEQ multiplex PCR; TCRdb's copy has only in-frame clones and leaves some out. The sample includes about 170,000 clones, roughly 84% of them seen just once. The specimen was PBMCs. The J gene is TRBJ2-7, the V gene TRBV19; D unclear. This receptor was identified in a boy between 2 and 15 years old in good health and CMV-seronegative. DNA for the CDR3: TGTGCCAGTAGTAATGTCCCAAAATTCTACGAGCAGTACTTC. Translating gives CASSNVPKFYEQYF.